This T cell receptor (beta chain) was captured in a study of T cells after yellow fever vaccination. Overall study results and limits: Among all clonotypes, a small share was observed in both CD4 and CD8 compartments.

TCRdb recomputed calls from the 5' RACE reads with MiXCR, one row per CDR3 protein. The sample has about 130,000 distinct CDR3 sequences, under 8.5% seen once; the top ten hold roughly 2.5%. As concerns this clonotype: Antigen unknown.

The specimen was CD4+ T cells sorted from PBMCs, collected around 10 days after the first yellow fever vaccination. This receptor was obtained from a young man who received the YFV17D yellow fever vaccine.

The CDR3 region is CASSLGRSETQYF. The CDR3 DNA reads as TGTGCCAGCAGCTTGGGCAGATCGGAGACCCAGTACTTC. The chain employs TRBV7-9 and TRBJ2-5; no firm D call. V lost 3 bases, J lost 5 bases, and 10 bases lay in between. The CDR3 covers 13 residues. In germline, CDR1 is SEHNR, CDR2 FQNEAQ (reference sequence). Combining the CDR3 with reference TRBV7-9 and TRBJ2-5 gives the whole variable domain DTGVSQNPRHKITKRGQNVTFRCDPISEHNRLYWYRQTLGQGPEFLTYFQNEAQLEKSRLLSDRFSAERPKGSFSTLEIQRTEQGDSAMYLCASSLGRSETQYFGPGTRLLVL.